The following is a T cell receptor (beta chain) sequence with its context. What antigen it recognizes has not been identified. No base quality values were provided; no much bigger clone lies one nucleotide off. CDR1 is given as SGHAT and CDR2 as FQNNGV, both from the germline V gene. The CDR3 holds 13 amino acids from the cysteine to the phenylalanine. Kept here is only the CDR3 DNA, which spans 39 bases and is read in frame from base 1. Trimming takes 2 bases off V and 5 bases off J; junction bases not matched to a gene: 1. This record comes from a study of T cell changes during pregnancy in multiple sclerosis (dated by TCRdb to about 2019). Notes on the research overall: In women with multiple sclerosis, the researchers looked at how the T cell repertoire shifted as pregnancy progressed.

Libraries were built with the immunoSEQ multiplex PCR assay. TCRdb stores this immuneACCESS table with in-frame sequences only. Part of the clones is absent; in the studies checked, under half of the shortfall reflects unresolved V genes, and no reason is known for the rest. The sample table shows around 69,000 clones, and more than 80% are seen once. Approximately 2.1% of the sample is held by the ten biggest clonotypes. The origin of this receptor is a female donor in good health, enrolled as a control in a pregnancy study. The source material was peripheral blood, sampled in the second trimester of pregnancy. The chain joins TRBV11-2 to TRBJ1-1, with TRBD1 identical over 8 junction bases. This receptor carries the CDR3 CASSLRQGTEAFF. The DNA reads TGTGCCAGCAGCTTAAGACAGGGGACTGAAGCTTTCTTT.